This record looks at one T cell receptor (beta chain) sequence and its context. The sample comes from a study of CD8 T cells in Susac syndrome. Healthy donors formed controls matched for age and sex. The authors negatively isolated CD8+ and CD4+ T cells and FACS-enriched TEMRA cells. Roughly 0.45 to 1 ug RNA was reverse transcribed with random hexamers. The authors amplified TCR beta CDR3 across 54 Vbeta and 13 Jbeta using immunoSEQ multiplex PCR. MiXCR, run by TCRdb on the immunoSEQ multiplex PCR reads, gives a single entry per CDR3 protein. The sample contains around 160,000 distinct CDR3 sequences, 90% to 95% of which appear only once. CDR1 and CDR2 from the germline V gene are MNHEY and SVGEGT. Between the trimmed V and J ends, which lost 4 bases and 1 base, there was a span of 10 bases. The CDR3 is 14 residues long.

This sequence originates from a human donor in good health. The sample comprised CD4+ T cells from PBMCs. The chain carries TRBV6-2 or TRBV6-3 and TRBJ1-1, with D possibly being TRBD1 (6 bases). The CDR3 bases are TGTGCCAGCAGTTCCCTGGGACAGAACACTGAAGCTTTCTTT. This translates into CASSSLGQNTEAFF.